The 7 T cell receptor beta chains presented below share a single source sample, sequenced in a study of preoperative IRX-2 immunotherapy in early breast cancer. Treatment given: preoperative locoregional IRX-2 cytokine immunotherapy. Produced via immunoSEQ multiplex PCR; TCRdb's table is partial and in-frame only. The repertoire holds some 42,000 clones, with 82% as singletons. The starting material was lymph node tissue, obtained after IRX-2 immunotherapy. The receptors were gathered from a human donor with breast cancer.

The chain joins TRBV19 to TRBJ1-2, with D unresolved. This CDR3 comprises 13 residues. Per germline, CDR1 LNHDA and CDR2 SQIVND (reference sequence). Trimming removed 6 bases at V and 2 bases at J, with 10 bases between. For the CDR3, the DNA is TGTGCCAGTAGCGAAACAGTGAACTATGGCTACACCTTC. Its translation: CASSETVNYGYTF. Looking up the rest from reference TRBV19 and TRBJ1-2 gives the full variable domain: DGGITQSPKYLFRKEGQNVTLSCEQNLNHDAMYWYRQDPGQGLRLIYYSQIVNDFQKGDIAEGYSVSREKKESFPLTVTSAQKNPTAFYLCASSETVNYGYTFGSGTRLTVV.

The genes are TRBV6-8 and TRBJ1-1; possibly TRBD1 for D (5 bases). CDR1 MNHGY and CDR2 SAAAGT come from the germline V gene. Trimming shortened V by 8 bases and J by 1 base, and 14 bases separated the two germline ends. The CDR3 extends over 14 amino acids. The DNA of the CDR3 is TGTGCCAGCCACTCAGACAGAAGGAACACTGAAGCTTTCTTT. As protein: CASHSDRRNTEAFF.

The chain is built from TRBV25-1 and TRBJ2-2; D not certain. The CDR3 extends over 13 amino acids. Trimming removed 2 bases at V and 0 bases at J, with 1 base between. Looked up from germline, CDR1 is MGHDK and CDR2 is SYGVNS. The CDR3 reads CASSEPNTGELFF. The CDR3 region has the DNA TGTGCCAGCAGTGAACCGAACACCGGGGAGCTGTTTTTT.

The CDR3 is CASSLWNFPGATDTQYF. The CDR3 DNA is TGTGCCAGCAGCTTGTGGAACTTCCCCGGGGCCACAGATACGCAGTATTTT. V and J are TRBV11-3 and TRBJ2-3; D tentatively reads TRBD1 or TRBD2 (5 bases each). Trimming pared 3 bases from V and 2 bases from J, leaving 18 bases between. Germline CDR1 is SGHNT and CDR2 is YENEEA. There are 17 residues in the CDR3.

CDR3 DNA: TGTGCTAGTGGTTTAGAGGGGGATGGCACTGAAGCTTTCTTT. Its protein is CASGLEGDGTEAFF. The chain recombines TRBV12-5 with TRBJ1-1; weak D call: TRBD1 (6 bases). Germline-derived CDR1 and CDR2 are LGHNT and FRNRAP. This CDR3 is 14 amino acids long. V was clipped by 3 bases and J by 4 bases, with 12 bases between them.

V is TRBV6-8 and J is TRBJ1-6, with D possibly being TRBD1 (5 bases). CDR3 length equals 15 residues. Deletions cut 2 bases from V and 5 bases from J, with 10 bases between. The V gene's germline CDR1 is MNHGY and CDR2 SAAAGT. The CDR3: CASSYARAHNSPLHF. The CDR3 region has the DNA TGTGCCAGCAGTTACGCCAGGGCCCATAATTCACCCCTCCACTTT.

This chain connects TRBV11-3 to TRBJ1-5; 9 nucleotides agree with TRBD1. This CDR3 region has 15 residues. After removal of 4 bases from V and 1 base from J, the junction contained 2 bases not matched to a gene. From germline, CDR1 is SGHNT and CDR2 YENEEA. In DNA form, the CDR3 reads TGTGCCAGCAGCTCCGGACAGGGGAGCAATCAGCCCCAGCATTTT. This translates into CASSSGQGSNQPQHF.